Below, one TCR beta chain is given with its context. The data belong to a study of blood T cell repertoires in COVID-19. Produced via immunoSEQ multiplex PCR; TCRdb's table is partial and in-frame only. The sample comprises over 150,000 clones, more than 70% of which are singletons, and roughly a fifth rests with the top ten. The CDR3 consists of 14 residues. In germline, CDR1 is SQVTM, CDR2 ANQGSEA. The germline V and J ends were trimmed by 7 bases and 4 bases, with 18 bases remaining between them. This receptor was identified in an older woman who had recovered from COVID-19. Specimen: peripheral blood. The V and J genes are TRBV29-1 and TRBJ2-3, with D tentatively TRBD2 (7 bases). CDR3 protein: CSGEGGLLADTQYF. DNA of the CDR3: TGCAGCGGGGAGGGGGGGCTGTTGGCAGATACGCAGTATTTT.